The rows below give T cell receptor beta chains drawn from one sample of a study of T cells in Graves' hyperthyroidism and ophthalmopathy. TCRdb re-called the multiplex PCR reads through MiXCR, storing one row per CDR3 protein. This table has hundreds of thousands of distinct CDR3 sequences, around 15% appearing once. Sequenced: blood. The receptors were gathered from a woman between 40 and 50 years old with Graves' ophthalmopathy. Both conserved end residues are part of each CDR3. The D gene is left open where the match is weak. Clone size is shown for a subset of rows, as once, few, many or a class of expanded clone.

CDR3 length: 14
V gene: TRBV30
clone size: many
J gene: TRBJ2-1
D gene: NA
CDR3 protein: CAWSVLGRGNEQFF
CDR3 DNA: TGTGCCTGGAGTGTACTAGGGAGAGGGAATGAGCAGTTCTTC

CDR3 length: 16
V gene: TRBV28
clone size: few
J gene: TRBJ1-3
D gene: NA
CDR3 protein: CASLRGGQISGNTIYF
CDR3 DNA: TGTGCCAGCCTTAGGGGGGGACAAATATCTGGAAACACCATATATTTT

CDR3 length: 14
V gene: TRBV3-1
clone size: many
J gene: TRBJ1-6
D gene: TRBD1
CDR3 protein: CASSSGTANSPLHF
CDR3 DNA: TGTGCCAGCAGCTCCGGGACAGCTAATTCACCCCTCCACTTT

CDR3 length: 14
V gene: TRBV7-2
clone size: NA
J gene: TRBJ1-2
D gene: NA
CDR3 protein: CASSLGTDRYGYTF
CDR3 DNA: TGTGCCAGCAGCTTAGGGACAGACCGCTATGGCTACACCTTC

CDR3 length: 14
V gene: TRBV28
clone size: NA
J gene: TRBJ1-2
D gene: NA
CDR3 protein: CASSTGPTIRGYTF
CDR3 DNA: TGTGCCAGCAGTACTGGACCAACCATACGTGGCTACACCTTC

CDR3 length: 15
V gene: TRBV4-1
clone size: NA
J gene: TRBJ2-7
D gene: NA
CDR3 protein: CASSTSSGTRLEQYF
CDR3 DNA: TGCGCCAGCAGCACATCCTCCGGGACGCGTCTTGAGCAGTACTTC

CDR3 length: 15
V gene: TRBV15
clone size: many
J gene: TRBJ1-6
D gene: NA
CDR3 protein: CATSREGRGESPLHF
CDR3 DNA: TGTGCCACCAGCAGAGAGGGGAGGGGGGAATCACCCCTCCACTTT

CDR3 length: 13
V gene: TRBV2
clone size: many
J gene: TRBJ1-5
D gene: NA
CDR3 protein: CASGSYLNQPQHF
CDR3 DNA: TGTGCCAGCGGGTCTTACCTCAATCAGCCCCAGCATTTT

CDR3 length: 13
V gene: TRBV20-1
clone size: many
J gene: TRBJ1-2
D gene: TRBD1
CDR3 protein: CSARLDREYGYTF
CDR3 DNA: TGCAGTGCTAGACTCGACAGGGAGTATGGCTACACCTTC

CDR3 length: 14
V gene: TRBV29-1
clone size: many
J gene: TRBJ2-1
D gene: TRBD2
CDR3 protein: CSVETSGKYNEQFF
CDR3 DNA: TGCAGCGTTGAGACTAGCGGGAAGTACAATGAGCAGTTCTTC

CDR3 length: 14
V gene: TRBV6-1
clone size: NA
J gene: TRBJ2-1
D gene: TRBD1
CDR3 protein: CASSRQGASNEQFF
CDR3 DNA: TGTGCCAGCAGCCGACAGGGGGCAAGCAATGAGCAGTTCTTC

CDR3 length: 16
V gene: TRBV7-9
clone size: many
J gene: TRBJ1-1
D gene: NA
CDR3 protein: CASSLGFPALNTEAFF
CDR3 DNA: TGTGCCAGCAGCTTAGGGTTCCCGGCGCTGAACACTGAAGCTTTCTTT

CDR3 length: 18
V gene: TRBV24-1
clone size: many
J gene: TRBJ2-2
D gene: NA
CDR3 protein: CATSDLDPRGENTGELFF
CDR3 DNA: TGTGCCACCAGTGATTTGGACCCCAGGGGGGAGAACACCGGGGAGCTGTTTTTT